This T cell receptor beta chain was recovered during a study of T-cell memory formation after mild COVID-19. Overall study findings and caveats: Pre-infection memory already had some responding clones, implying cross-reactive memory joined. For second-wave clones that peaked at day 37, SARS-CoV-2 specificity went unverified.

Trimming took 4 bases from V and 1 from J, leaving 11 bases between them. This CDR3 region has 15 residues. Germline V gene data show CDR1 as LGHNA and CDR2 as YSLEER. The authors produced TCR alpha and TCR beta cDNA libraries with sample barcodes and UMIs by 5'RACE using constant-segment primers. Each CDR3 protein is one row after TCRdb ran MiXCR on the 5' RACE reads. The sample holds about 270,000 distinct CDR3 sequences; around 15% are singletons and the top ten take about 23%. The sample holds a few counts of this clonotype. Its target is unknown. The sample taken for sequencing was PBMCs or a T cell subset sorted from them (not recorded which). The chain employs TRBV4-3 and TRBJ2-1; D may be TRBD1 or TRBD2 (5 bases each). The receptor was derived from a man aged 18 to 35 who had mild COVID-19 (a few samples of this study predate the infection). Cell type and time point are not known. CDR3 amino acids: CASSPGTPSYNEQFF. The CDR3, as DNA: TGCGCCAGCAGCCCAGGGACCCCGTCCTACAATGAGCAGTTCTTC.